These 29 T cell receptor beta chains share one sample of origin, sequenced in a study of cytomegalovirus exposure and HLA in healthy donors. PCR was performed using 60 Vbeta and 13 Jbeta primers. Clones were read by immunoSEQ multiplex PCR, and TCRdb kept only the in-frame ones, dropping some. The data contain 310,000 or so clones, 80% to 90% of them singletons. The source material was PBMCs. Receptor source: a woman aged 18-29 years in good health and CMV-seronegative.

The V gene is TRBV11-2, the J gene TRBJ2-7; TRBD1 matches 7 bases. Germline V CDR1 and CDR2: SGHAT, FQNNGV. The CDR3 is 17 amino acids. V was clipped by 0 bases and J by 4 bases; unmatched bases: 12. The CDR3 reads CASSLDLRGRIRYEQYF. The CDR3 DNA follows: TGTGCCAGCAGCTTAGATTTGAGGGGGCGAATCAGGTACGAGCAGTACTTC.

J is TRBJ2-7 and V is TRBV12-5; D is unresolved. The CDR3 is 12 residues long. V was pared by 6 bases and J by 3 bases, with 9 bases between. CDR1 and CDR2 (germline): LGHNT, FRNRAP. CDR3 in amino acids: CASGRDLYEQYF. CDR3 in DNA: TGTGCTAGTGGCCGAGATCTCTACGAGCAGTACTTC.

CDR3 in amino acids: CASSLAGTDYEQYF. The CDR3 DNA follows: TGCGCCAGCAGCTTGGCCGGGACAGATTACGAGCAGTACTTC. V usage is TRBV5-1 and J usage is TRBJ2-7; 7 positions match TRBD1. The CDR3 runs to 14 residues. V gave up 0 bases and J gave up 4 bases; unmatched junction bases: 4. Germline CDR1 is SGHRS and CDR2 is YFSETQ.

V gene TRBV6-5 combines with J gene TRBJ1-5; no definite D call. CDR1 and CDR2 from the germline V gene are MNHEY and SVGAGI. V gave up 0 bases and J gave up 5 bases, with 2 bases separating them. This CDR3 contains 12 residues. CDR3 amino acids: CASSYSYQPQHF. DNA of the CDR3: TGTGCCAGCAGTTACTCCTATCAGCCCCAGCATTTT.

The V gene is TRBV10-1, the J gene TRBJ2-7, with 7 nucleotides matching TRBD1. This CDR3 is 15 amino acids long. From germline, CDR1 is WNHNN and CDR2 SYGVQD (reference sequence). The trim removed 6 bases at V and 1 base at J, leaving 9 bases unmatched. CDR3 sequence (DNA): TGCGCCAGCAGCCCAGACAGGGCAACTTCCTACGAGCAGTACTTC. This encodes CASSPDRATSYEQYF.

This chain joins TRBV9 and TRBJ1-1, with a possible D match to TRBD1 (5 bases). The V gene's germline CDR1 is SGDLS and CDR2 YYNGEE. The CDR3 is made up of 15 amino acids. Trimming removed 1 base at V and 0 bases at J, with 10 bases between. Here the CDR3 DNA reads TGTGCCAGCAGCGTATCCCCAGGGATGAACACTGAAGCTTTCTTT. Its translation: CASSVSPGMNTEAFF.

The chain uses TRBV7-8 and TRBJ2-1; 11 nucleotides agree with TRBD2. Germline V gene data show CDR1 as SGHVS and CDR2 as FQNEAQ. The CDR3 extends over 17 amino acids. V shed 5 bases, J shed 6 bases, and the junction held 12 bases outside the gene matches. As DNA, the CDR3 is TGTGCCAGCAGCCCTGCGTTAGGTAGCGGGGGGGTCAATGAGCAGTTCTTC. This translates into CASSPALGSGGVNEQFF.

Here the CDR3 DNA reads TGTGCCAGTAAGAGACACGCGAACACTGAAGCTTTCTTT. Amino acid sequence: CASKRHANTEAFF. The chain carries TRBV19 and TRBJ1-1, with no clear D. The CDR3 extends over 13 amino acids. Germline V lookup: CDR1 LNHDA, CDR2 SQIVND (reference sequence). Trimming took off 7 bases at V and 1 base at J, with 10 bases between the two ends.

The V gene is TRBV7-9, the J gene TRBJ2-7, with unresolved D. This CDR3 has 15 amino acids. Germline V CDR1 and CDR2: SEHNR, FQNEAQ (reference sequence). V was clipped by 6 bases and J by 4 bases, with 19 bases between them. In DNA form, the CDR3 reads TGTGCCAGCAGTTTTCCGGAGACTGGTATTTACGAGCAGTACTTC. This sequence encodes CASSFPETGIYEQYF.

The V gene is TRBV28, the J gene TRBJ1-6; D possibly corresponds to TRBD1 (6 bases). The germline V gene encodes CDR1 MDHEN and CDR2 SYDVKM. CDR3 length equals 16 residues. Trimming shortened V by 6 bases and J by 1 base, and 13 bases separated the two germline ends. CDR3 bases: TGTGCCAGCAGCGACCCACAGGGTTCCTATAATTCACCCCTCCACTTT. It yields the protein CASSDPQGSYNSPLHF. Full variable domain (outside the CDR3, taken from reference TRBV28 and TRBJ1-6): DVKVTQSSRYLVKRTGEKVFLECVQDMDHENMFWYRQDPGLGLRLIYFSYDVKMKEKGDIPEGYSVSREKKERFSLILESASTNQTSMYLCASSDPQGSYNSPLHFGNGTRLTVT.

The chain carries TRBV7-6 and TRBJ1-1; TRBD1 matches at 9 bases. CDR3 length equals 16 residues. J gave up 6 bases and V 4 bases, and 12 bases lay outside the gene matches. Germline V gene lookup returns CDR1 SGHVS and CDR2 FNYEAQ. CDR3 nucleotides: TGTGCCAGCAGCTCCCCGCTACAGGGGGCTTTTGCTGAAGCTTTCTTT. Amino acid sequence: CASSSPLQGAFAEAFF.

This clone is a singleton in its sample. The rearrangement joins TRBV6-1 to TRBJ2-7, with 8 bases matching TRBD1. V dropped 7 bases and J dropped 4; count of bases not matched to a gene: 9. The CDR3 totals 14 residues. CDR1 and CDR2 from the germline V gene are MNHNS and SASEGT. The CDR3, as DNA: TGTGCCAGCACCGCCGGACAGGGTTCTTACGAGCAGTACTTC. It specifies CASTAGQGSYEQYF.

This chain joins TRBV5-1 and TRBJ1-1, with D perhaps matching TRBD1 (6 bases). Trimming removed 3 bases from V and 6 bases from J, with 15 bases in between. This CDR3 comprises 14 residues. The germline V gene encodes CDR1 SGHRS and CDR2 YFSETQ. CDR3 sequence: CASSSEQGGAEAFF. CDR3 nucleotides: TGCGCCAGCAGCTCCGAACAGGGTGGGGCTGAAGCTTTCTTT. The entire variable domain, with the rest obtained from reference TRBV5-1 and TRBJ1-1, is as follows: KAGVTQTPRYLIKTRGQQVTLSCSPISGHRSVSWYQQTPGQGLQFLFEYFSETQRNKGNFPGRFSGRQFSNSRSEMNVSTLELGDSALYLCASSSEQGGAEAFFGQGTRLTVV.

The DNA for the CDR3 is TGTGCCTGGAGGCCAACGGGGGCTGGGGCCAACGTCCTGACTTTC. As protein: CAWRPTGAGANVLTF. The chain uses TRBV30 and TRBJ2-6, with D possibly being TRBD2 (6 bases). There are 15 residues in the CDR3. V was cut by 3 bases and J by 2 bases, with 11 bases left in between. CDR1 GTSNPN and CDR2 SVGIG come from the germline V gene (reference sequence).

This clone was observed a single time. The V gene is TRBV6-1, the J gene TRBJ1-4, with 9 bases lining up with TRBD1. The CDR3 runs 15 residues. Germline lookup yields CDR1 MNHNS and CDR2 SASEGT. V dropped 8 bases and J dropped 8; count of bases not matched to a gene: 12. Here the CDR3 reads CASWGPGTGKEKLFF. The CDR3 DNA sequence: TGTGCCAGCTGGGGGCCCGGGACAGGGAAAGAAAAACTGTTTTTT.

V and J are TRBV29-1 and TRBJ1-1; maybe TRBD1 (6 bases). Germline V gene lookup returns CDR1 SQVTM and CDR2 ANQGSEA. V lost 7 bases and J 1 base, leaving 16 bases between the germline ends. CDR3 size: 14 residues. For the CDR3, the DNA is TGCAGCGCCGAGGACGGGACAAAGAACACTGAAGCTTTCTTT. Protein: CSAEDGTKNTEAFF.

This chain connects TRBV5-1 to TRBJ2-3; 11 bases fit TRBD1. Germline values: CDR1 SGHRS, CDR2 YFSETQ. The CDR3 totals 17 residues. V trimming: 4 bases; J trimming: 1 base; junction bases outside the gene matches: 8. CDR3 DNA: TGCGCCAGCAGCAACCGGGACAGGGGGAGAGGCACAGATACGCAGTATTTT. Translating it yields CASSNRDRGRGTDTQYF.

This clone showed up just a few times. V gene TRBV7-9 combines with J gene TRBJ2-3; 9 nucleotides agree with TRBD2. V gave up 1 base and J gave up 3 bases; unmatched junction bases: 5. The germline gives CDR1 SEHNR, CDR2 FQNEAQ (reference sequence). The CDR3 loop spans 16 amino acids. The CDR3 region is CASSLGVAGVTDTQYF. CDR3 coding DNA: TGTGCCAGCAGCTTAGGGGTAGCGGGAGTGACAGATACGCAGTATTTT.

The chain carries TRBV5-1 and TRBJ2-5, with D possibly being TRBD1 (6 bases). The CDR3 sequence is 15 residues long. Germline V CDR1 and CDR2: SGHRS, YFSETQ. Trimming left V 2 bases short and J 4 bases short, with 15 bases between. The CDR3 is CASSFRQGRLETQYF. The CDR3 region has the DNA TGCGCCAGCAGCTTTCGGCAGGGGCGCCTAGAGACCCAGTACTTC.

The rearrangement uses TRBV6-1 and TRBJ2-5; TRBD2 matches at 9 bases. Germline lookup yields CDR1 MNHNS and CDR2 SASEGT. Trimming cost V 6 bases and J 7 bases; bases outside gene matches: 6. CDR3 length equals 13 residues. In DNA, the CDR3 is TGTGCCAGCAGAGCTAGCGGGGTAGGGACCCAGTACTTC. Encoded protein: CASRASGVGTQYF.

This clone was observed a few times. The V call is TRBV4-1, the J call TRBJ2-1; perhaps TRBD2 as D (5 bases). In germline, CDR1 is MGHRA, CDR2 YSYEKL. Trimming shortened V by 0 bases and J by 7 bases, and 16 bases separated the two germline ends. The CDR3 is 16 amino acids. Written as DNA, the CDR3 is TGCGCCAGCAGCCAAGACGAGGACCCCCGGGGAAATGAGCAGTTCTTC. Protein: CASSQDEDPRGNEQFF.

The chain carries TRBV28 and TRBJ2-7, with 7 nucleotides matching TRBD1. The CDR3 is 13 amino acids. In germline, CDR1 is MDHEN, CDR2 SYDVKM. The trim removed 4 bases at V and 5 bases at J, leaving 5 bases unmatched. The CDR3 DNA sequence: TGTGCCAGCAGTTCTACAGGGGTCAACGAGCAGTACTTC. Its protein product is CASSSTGVNEQYF.

DNA of the CDR3: TGTGCCAGCAGCTTAACGCCCGGGGGGGGCTACACCTTC. Protein: CASSLTPGGGYTF. The rearrangement joins TRBV7-3 to TRBJ1-2; D is possibly TRBD1 (5 bases). From germline, CDR1 is SGHTA and CDR2 FQGTGA. The CDR3 runs to 13 residues. Trimming left V 0 bases short and J 8 bases short, with 10 bases between.

V and J are TRBV7-6 and TRBJ2-2; D is undetermined. This CDR3 region has 13 residues. V lost 4 bases, J lost 6 bases, and 9 bases lay in between. Germline V gene data show CDR1 as SGHVS and CDR2 as FNYEAQ. This CDR3 is CASSSHTPGELFF. CDR3 nucleotides: TGTGCCAGCAGCTCCCACACCCCCGGGGAGCTGTTTTTT. Supplemented by reference TRBV7-6 and TRBJ2-2, the full variable domain reads GAGVSQSPRYKVTKRGQDVALRCDPISGHVSLYWYRQALGQGPEFLTYFNYEAQQDKSGLPNDRFSAERPEGSISTLTIQRTEQRDSAMYRCASSSHTPGELFFGEGSRLTVL.

This clone was observed a few times. V and J are TRBV23-1 and TRBJ1-6; D is ambiguous. TRBV23-1 is filed as an ORF, its function uncertain. CDR3 length: 16 amino acids. Between the trimmed V and J ends, which lost 4 bases and 0 bases, there was a span of 10 bases. The CDR3 bases are TGCGCCAGCAGTCCCACGATGAGCTCCTATAATTCACCCCTCCACTTT. Translated: CASSPTMSSYNSPLHF.

V gene TRBV2 combines with J gene TRBJ1-1, with TRBD1 matching over 9 bases. The V gene's germline CDR1 is SNHLY and CDR2 FYNNEI. V dropped 4 bases and J dropped 5; count of bases not matched to a gene: 14. The CDR3 loop spans 17 amino acids. CDR3 in amino acids: CASSAYGTGFRETEAFF. The CDR3, as DNA: TGTGCCAGCAGTGCGTACGGGACAGGGTTTCGTGAGACTGAAGCTTTCTTT.

V gene TRBV18 combines with J gene TRBJ2-3, with no clear D. There are 12 residues in the CDR3. The germline CDR1 and CDR2 sequences are KGHSH and LQKENI. With 6 bases removed from V and 9 bases from J, the gap between germline ends came to 13 bases. In DNA form, the CDR3 reads TGTGCCAGCTCCCCATATGATGGCACGCAGTATTTT. Translation: CASSPYDGTQYF.

The DNA for the CDR3 is TGTGCCAGCAGTCGGAACCCGACGGAGAGCAATCAGCCCCAGCATTTT. Translated: CASSRNPTESNQPQHF. The rearrangement links TRBV2 to TRBJ1-5; D gene ambiguous. The CDR3 consists of 16 residues. Deletions cut 5 bases from V and 1 base from J, with 15 bases between. CDR1 SNHLY and CDR2 FYNNEI come from the germline V gene.

The CDR3 sequence is CASSPPGGLAGNTIYF. DNA of the CDR3: TGTGCCAGCAGCCCCCCGGGAGGGTTGGCTGGAAACACCATATATTTT. The chain joins TRBV7-9 to TRBJ1-3; no definite D call. This CDR3 is 16 amino acids long. V lost 5 bases, J lost 2 bases, and 16 bases lay in between. Germline CDR1 and CDR2: SEHNR and FQNEAQ (reference sequence).